A single sample is the source of the 20 T cell receptor beta chains below, sequenced in a study of CD4 T cells in relation to SARS-CoV-2 and coronaviruses. These receptors' antigens are unknown. Repertoires were generated with immunoSEQ multiplex PCR, while TCRdb's copy carries only in-frame clones and drops some. This table holds around 25,000 clones, about four fifths found once. CD4+ T cells from unexposed donors were obtained before the COVID-19 pandemic (2011-2018). The cells were cultured for 9 to 11 days before CD4+ T cells were isolated. The sample was CD4+ T cells from PBMCs, cultured in vitro. The receptors were gathered from a human donor in good health.

The gene calls are TRBV25-1 and TRBJ2-2; no reliable D call. Germline CDR1 reads MGHDK; CDR2 reads SYGVNS. This CDR3 spans 15 amino acids. Trimming shortened V by 1 base and J by 2 bases, and 8 bases separated the two germline ends. CDR3 coding DNA: TGTGCCAGCAGTGAATTTGGCCGCAACACCGGGGAGCTGTTTTTT. It codes for CASSEFGRNTGELFF.

CDR3 region: CASSQSRDEKLFF. The CDR3, as DNA: TGCGCCAGCAGTCAATCGAGGGATGAAAAACTGTTTTTT. This chain links TRBV23-1 with TRBJ1-4; D uncertain. TRBV23-1 has ORF status, its function being uncertain. CDR3 length equals 13 residues. The V end lost 0 bases, the J end lost 6 bases, and 5 bases lay between the germline ends.

The CDR3 sequence: CASSHQTAGELFF. CDR3 DNA sequence: TGTGCCAGCAGCCACCAGACAGCCGGGGAGCTGTTTTTT. The chain carries TRBV7-8 and TRBJ2-2; perhaps TRBD1 as D (5 bases). Germline assignment: CDR1 SGHVS and CDR2 FQNEAQ. The CDR3 length is 13 residues. V gave up 5 bases and J gave up 6 bases, with 10 bases separating them.

The chain is built from TRBV5-1 and TRBJ1-3, with D unresolved. V lost 7 bases and J lost 0, with 11 bases in between. The germline V gene encodes CDR1 SGHRS and CDR2 YFSETQ. The CDR3 runs to 14 residues. CDR3 DNA sequence: TGCGCCAGCGGAAATGGCGGCTCTGGAAACACCATATATTTT. Translated: CASGNGGSGNTIYF. Complete variable domain (other parts from reference TRBV5-1 and TRBJ1-3): KAGVTQTPRYLIKTRGQQVTLSCSPISGHRSVSWYQQTPGQGLQFLFEYFSETQRNKGNFPGRFSGRQFSNSRSEMNVSTLELGDSALYLCASGNGGSGNTIYFGEGSWLTVV.

The chain recombines TRBV19 with TRBJ1-1; a possible D gene is TRBD1 (5 bases). The V gene's germline CDR1 is LNHDA and CDR2 SQIVND (reference sequence). This CDR3 region has 14 residues. V was pared by 3 bases and J by 4 bases, with 12 bases between. The CDR3 reads CASSMEGRGTEAFF. The CDR3 DNA is TGTGCCAGTAGTATGGAAGGGAGGGGCACTGAAGCTTTCTTT.

This chain connects TRBV29-1 to TRBJ1-1, with TRBD1 as a possible D gene (6 bases). Germline CDR1 is SQVTM and CDR2 is ANQGSEA. Trimming left V 1 base short and J 1 base short, with 13 bases between. The CDR3 is 15 residues long. CDR3 nucleotide sequence: TGCAGCGTTGAAGTGGGGGGGGCGCGGAACACTGAAGCTTTCTTT. This encodes CSVEVGGARNTEAFF.

V usage is TRBV25-1 and J usage is TRBJ1-1; tentative D call: TRBD1 (6 bases). V lost 8 bases, J lost 4 bases, and 17 bases lay in between. Germline V gene sequence: CDR1 MGHDK, CDR2 SYGVNS. This CDR3 has 14 residues. The chain's CDR3 is CASGKGGMGTEAFF. The CDR3 DNA reads TGTGCCAGCGGCAAGGGGGGAATGGGCACTGAAGCTTTCTTT. The complete variable domain, with remaining parts taken from reference TRBV25-1 and TRBJ1-1, reads EADIYQTPRYLVIGTGKKITLECSQTMGHDKMYWYQQDPGMELHLIHYSYGVNSTEKGDLSSESTVSRIRTEHFPLTLESARPSHTSQYLCASGKGGMGTEAFFGQGTRLTVV.

In its sample, this clone was seen once. The CDR3 DNA reads TGTGCCACCTGCCTCGGGGGGTCCGGGGAGCTGTTTTTT. This sequence encodes CATCLGGSGELFF. The V call is TRBV12-3 or TRBV12-4, the J call TRBJ2-2, with 7 bases identical to TRBD2. The CDR3 covers 13 residues. V was clipped by 10 bases and J by 6 bases; unmatched bases: 8.

V and J are TRBV29-1 and TRBJ2-5; 10 positions agree with TRBD1. This CDR3 contains 11 residues. V shed 8 bases and J 7 bases; nucleotides not matched to a gene: 4. Germline CDR1 reads SQVTM; CDR2 reads ANQGSEA. The CDR3 coding sequence is TGCAGCACGGACAGGGGGACGACCCAGTACTTC. Residues: CSTDRGTTQYF.

This clone has only one observation. The V call is TRBV7-2, the J call TRBJ2-1, with D unclear. With 5 bases removed from V and 0 bases from J, the gap between germline ends came to 2 bases. Germline V gene sequence: CDR1 SGHTA, CDR2 FQGNSA. The CDR3 runs 12 residues. In nucleotides, the CDR3 is TGTGCCAGCAGCCCCTCCTACAATGAGCAGTTCTTC. This sequence encodes CASSPSYNEQFF.

The DNA for the CDR3 is TGTGCCAGCAAGAGAGACAGGGAAAATCAGCCCCAGCATTTT. Amino acid sequence: CASKRDRENQPQHF. The rearrangement links TRBV2 to TRBJ1-5; 7 nucleotides agree with TRBD1. This CDR3 is built from 14 residues. Germline values: CDR1 SNHLY, CDR2 FYNNEI. Trimming at V came to 7 bases and at J to 4 bases, leaving 7 bases not matched to a gene.

This clone has a single count. V gene TRBV6-5 combines with J gene TRBJ2-2, with D maybe TRBD1 (6 bases). CDR3 size: 14 residues. Germline CDR1 and CDR2: MNHEY and SVGAGI. Trimming removed 7 bases from V and 2 bases from J, with 11 bases in between. CDR3 residues: CASIWTDNTGELFF. The CDR3 DNA sequence: TGTGCCAGCATCTGGACAGACAACACCGGGGAGCTGTTTTTT.

The chain couples TRBV7-2 to TRBJ1-1; D perhaps matches TRBD1 (5 bases). CDR1 SGHTA and CDR2 FQGNSA come from the germline V gene. This CDR3 spans 12 amino acids. CDR3 bases: TGTGCAGGTGGGGGTCGGAACACTGAAGCTTTCTTT. Its translation is CAGGGRNTEAFF.

The chain combines TRBV13 with TRBJ2-4; D may match TRBD1 or TRBD2 (5 bases each). CDR1 is PRHDT, CDR2 FYEKMQ, per germline (reference sequence). Deletions cut 6 bases from V and 6 bases from J, with 24 bases between. There are 17 residues in the CDR3. The CDR3 nucleotides are TGTGCCAGCAGTTTAATACGTAAGGGACCTCAGACAAACATTCAGTACTTC. Its translation is CASSLIRKGPQTNIQYF.

This chain connects TRBV2 to TRBJ2-5; 13 bases line up with TRBD2. V shed 6 bases and J 2 bases; nucleotides not matched to a gene: 3. Germline CDR1 and CDR2: SNHLY and FYNNEI. CDR3 size: 15 residues. CDR3 nucleotides: TGTGCCAGCAGACTAGCGGGAGGGCCGCAAGAGACCCAGTACTTC. Protein: CASRLAGGPQETQYF.

The CDR3 DNA follows: TGTGCCAGCAGTTTTGATCCAGATACGCAGTATTTT. As protein: CASSFDPDTQYF. This rearrangement joins TRBV12-3 or TRBV12-4 to TRBJ2-3; no reliable D call. With 3 bases removed from V and 4 bases from J, the gap between germline ends came to 5 bases. The CDR3 extends over 12 amino acids.

Here the CDR3 DNA reads TGTGCCAGCAGCTTAGTTTGGCGGGGGGTCGCAGATACGCAGTATTTT. Its protein is CASSLVWRGVADTQYF. This sequence joins TRBV11-2 and TRBJ2-3; 8 bases are a match to TRBD2. The V segment lost 1 base and the J segment 4 bases; nucleotides outside the gene matches: 7. Germline loops: CDR1 SGHAT, CDR2 FQNNGV. The length of the CDR3 is 16 residues. Together with reference TRBV11-2 and TRBJ2-3, the CDR3 gives the full variable domain: EAGVAQSPRYKIIEKRQSVAFWCNPISGHATLYWYQQILGQGPKLLIQFQNNGVVDDSQLPKDRFSAERLKGVDSTLKIQPAKLEDSAVYLCASSLVWRGVADTQYFGPGTRLTVL.

This rearrangement joins TRBV4-3 to TRBJ2-1; 8 bases match TRBD2. This CDR3 has 16 amino acids. Unmatched junction bases numbered 9, after V lost 0 bases and J lost 8 bases. CDR1 LGHNA and CDR2 YSLEER come from the germline V gene. The DNA for the CDR3 is TGCGCCAGCAGCCAAGATTGGACTAGCCAAAGGGATGAGCAGTTCTTC. Its translation: CASSQDWTSQRDEQFF.

This clone was detected a few times. V gene TRBV4-3 combines with J gene TRBJ2-1; D is unclear. Deletions cut 1 base from V and 10 bases from J, with 8 bases between. CDR1 and CDR2 from the germline V gene are LGHNA and YSLEER. This CDR3 contains 12 residues. CDR3 in DNA: TGCGCCAGCAGCCAAGTCCGTGGGGAGCAGTTCTTC. Translated, it gives CASSQVRGEQFF.

This chain joins TRBV5-4 and TRBJ2-5; D remains unclear. The CDR3 contains 11 residues. The V gene's germline CDR1 is SGHNT and CDR2 YYREEE (reference sequence). Trimming took off 2 bases at V and 7 bases at J, with 6 bases between the two ends. CDR3 sequence: CASSFFGTQYF. DNA for the CDR3: TGTGCCAGCAGCTTCTTCGGGACCCAGTACTTC.